This T cell receptor beta chain was identified in a study of beta chain features in type 1 diabetes (dated by TCRdb to about 2018). Regarding the research as a whole: No differences in mean age, gender distribution, total cell number or subset yield were found between patients and healthy donors. A total of 90 million to 130 million sorted cells were examined across all samples, and a strong correlation was observed between cell number per subset and RNA yield. In the study, recently diagnosed type 1 diabetes patients and matched healthy donors were compared on the TCRB repertoires of their sorted circulating CD4+ T cell subsets. Regulatory and stem cell-like memory subsets were obtained from only 8 patients and about eight healthy donors, while naive and central memory subsets were obtained from all 28 donors. The investigation overall reported the following: Type 1 diabetes patients showed a moderate but significant shortening of TCRB CDR3 length in all four CD4+ subsets. HLA sub-analyses involved small numbers of individuals, so any influence of HLA type on TCRB rearrangement remained unresolved. Shorter templates might be favored by PCR, yet because patient and control samples were amplified and corrected together, any such skew would affect both groups equally. Fewer insertions and more nucleotide deletions at VDJ recombination sites were observed in patients with type 1 diabetes, implying thymic rearrangement abnormalities. Because cDNA was sequenced instead of genomic DNA, activated cells with high expression could be over-represented, although the groups did not differ in activation or CD3 levels. The naive, central memory and regulatory TCRB repertoires appeared to resemble one another more closely among patients than among healthy donors.

From each donor, a single peripheral blood sample of approximately 110 mL on average was drawn into heparinised tubes. A BD FACSAria II was used to sort naive, central memory, regulatory and stem cell-like memory CD4+ T cells with a panel that included CD45RO, CCR7, CD25, CD127, CD95 and CD27. A purity above 95% was achieved for all sorted populations. Right away, PBMCs were isolated by Lymphoprep density gradient centrifugation and were stained directly, with no culture step. So that batch effects would be minimized, each experiment stained and sorted samples in pairs, pairing one healthy donor with one patient. The entire amount of isolated RNA was reverse transcribed using the High Capacity cDNA Reverse Transcription Kit, so the sequenced TCRB transcripts were expressed ones. Naive, central memory and regulatory T cell samples underwent deep immunoSEQ sequencing, averaging roughly 3.3 million total reads per sample. Sorted cells were lysed in RLT buffer, and RNA was extracted using DNase-treated RNeasy Micro or Mini kits according to cell number. To prevent cross-contamination, every cell subset was processed on its own, while patient and healthy donor samples were processed together. TCRB sequences were amplified from cDNA with the immunoSEQ multiplex PCR, producing 87-bp fragments spanning the CDR3 region. The amplicons were sequenced using the Illumina HiSeq platform. In the source study's methods: PCR bias was computationally corrected using synthetic template baselines, reads within Hamming distance 2 were collapsed, and singletons that could not be merged were discarded. Reads were aligned against IMGT to assign V, D and J genes, CDR3 length and insertions or deletions at six rearrangement sites. Within each subset, clonotype counts were normalized to the number of sorted cells before true diversity and Gini coefficients were calculated with the tcR R package. The overlap coefficient, calculated on TCRB nucleotide sequences, was used to measure repertoire sharing. Here the immuneACCESS table is served through TCRdb, limited to in-frame sequences with V and J called. Missing clones are a known gap in these copies; in checked studies unresolved V genes cover under half, and the rest lacks a known reason. The V and J calls and clone size come from that table; D and trimming were worked out from the DNA. Across this sample there are hundreds of thousands of clones, with around 13% seen only once. The ten biggest clones cover 6.7% of the sample.

Turning to this clone: Which antigen it targets is not known. The input lacks base qualities; no much larger clone sits a single base away.

The germline V gene (reference sequence) sets CDR1 to SGHNT and CDR2 to YYREEE. Trimming leaves V shorter by 7 bases and J shorter by 5 bases, with the junction holding 9 bases beyond the gene matches. Its CDR3 holds 15 amino acids, cysteine through phenylalanine. The sequence is cut down to CDR3 DNA, 45 bases in frame from base 1. Material: central memory CD4+ T cells from blood. The rearrangement combines TRBV5-4 with TRBJ2-1; TRBD2 fits 10 bases in the junction. This TCR derives from a man aged 25-40 years in good health. The CDR3 reads CASSRGSGRDNEQFF. The DNA sequence is as follows: TGTGCCAGCTCCCGAGGGAGCGGGAGGGACAATGAGCAGTTCTTC.